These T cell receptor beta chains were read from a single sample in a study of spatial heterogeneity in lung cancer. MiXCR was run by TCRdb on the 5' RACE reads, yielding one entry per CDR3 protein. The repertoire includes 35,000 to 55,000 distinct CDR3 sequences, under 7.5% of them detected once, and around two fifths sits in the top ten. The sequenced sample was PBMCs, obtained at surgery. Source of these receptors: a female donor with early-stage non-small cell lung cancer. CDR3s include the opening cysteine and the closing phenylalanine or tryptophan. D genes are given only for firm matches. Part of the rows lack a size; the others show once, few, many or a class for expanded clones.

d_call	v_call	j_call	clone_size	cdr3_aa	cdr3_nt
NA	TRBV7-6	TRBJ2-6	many	CASSLSRSGANVLTF	TGTGCCAGCAGCTTAAGCAGATCTGGGGCCAACGTCCTGACTTTC
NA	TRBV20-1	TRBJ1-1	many	CSARDGKNTEAFF	TGCAGTGCTAGAGATGGGAAGAACACTGAAGCTTTCTTT
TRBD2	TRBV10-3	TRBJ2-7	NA	CAVGTSGAYEQYF	TGTGCCGTTGGGACTAGCGGGGCGTACGAGCAGTACTTC
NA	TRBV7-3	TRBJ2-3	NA	CASSLMEDTQYF	TGTGCCAGCAGCTTAATGGAAGATACGCAGTATTTT
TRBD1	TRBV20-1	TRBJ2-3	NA	CSARRTGRTDTQYF	TGCAGTGCTAGAAGGACAGGGAGGACAGATACGCAGTATTTT
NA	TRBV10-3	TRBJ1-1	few	CAISFASSNTEAFF	TGTGCCATCAGTTTTGCCTCTTCGAACACTGAAGCTTTCTTT
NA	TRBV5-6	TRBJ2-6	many	CASSLIASGANVLTF	TGTGCCAGCAGCCTTATTGCGTCGGGGGCCAACGTCCTGACTTTC
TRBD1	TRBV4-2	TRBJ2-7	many	CASSAGTGDLYEQYF	TGTGCCAGCAGCGCCGGGACAGGGGACCTCTACGAGCAGTACTTC
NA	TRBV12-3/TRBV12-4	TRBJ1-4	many	CASSLTEKLFF	TGTGCCAGCAGTTTGACCGAAAAACTGTTTTTT
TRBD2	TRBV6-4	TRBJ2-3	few	CASSDSGLAASDTQYF	TGTGCCAGCAGTGACTCGGGTCTAGCGGCCTCAGATACGCAGTATTTT
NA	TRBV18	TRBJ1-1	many	CASSPLDRNTEAFF	TGTGCCAGCTCACCACTGGACAGGAACACTGAAGCTTTCTTT
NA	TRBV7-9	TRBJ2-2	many	CASKPTGNTGELFF	TGTGCCAGCAAACCGACAGGGAACACCGGGGAGCTGTTTTTT
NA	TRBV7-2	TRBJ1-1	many	CASSYEGYTEAFF	TGTGCCAGCAGCTACGAGGGGTACACTGAAGCTTTCTTT
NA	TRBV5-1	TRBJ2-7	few	CASSPTSWPYEQYF	TGCGCCAGCAGCCCAACCAGCTGGCCCTACGAGCAGTACTTC
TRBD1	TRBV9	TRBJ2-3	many	CASSGGQGGTDTQYF	TGTGCCAGCAGCGGGGGACAGGGAGGCACAGATACGCAGTATTTT
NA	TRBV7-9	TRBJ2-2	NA	CASRTTANTGELFF	TGTGCCAGCAGAACTACCGCGAACACCGGGGAGCTGTTTTTT
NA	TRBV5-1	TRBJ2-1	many	CASSLGGSVGNEQFF	TGCGCCAGCAGCTTGGGTGGTAGCGTGGGGAATGAGCAGTTCTTC
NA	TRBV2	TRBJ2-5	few	CASSVTRGQETQYF	TGTGCCAGCAGTGTGACTCGAGGCCAAGAGACCCAGTACTTC
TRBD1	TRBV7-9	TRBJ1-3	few	CASTKTGGGNTIYF	TGTGCCAGCACAAAAACAGGGGGCGGAAACACCATATATTTT
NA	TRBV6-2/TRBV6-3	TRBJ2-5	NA	CASTQASIVYF	TGTGCCAGCACCCAGGCGTCTATTGTATACTTC
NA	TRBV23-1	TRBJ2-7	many	CASSQRGMTDYEQYF	TGCGCCAGCAGTCAACGGGGGATGACCGACTACGAGCAGTACTTC
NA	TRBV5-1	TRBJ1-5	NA	CASSMDSRNQPQHF	TGCGCCAGCAGCATGGACAGTAGGAATCAGCCCCAGCATTTT
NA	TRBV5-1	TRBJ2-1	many	CASSLVPKDEQFF	TGCGCCAGCAGCTTGGTCCCAAAGGATGAGCAGTTCTTC
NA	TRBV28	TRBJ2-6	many	CASSEGANVLTF	TGTGCCAGCAGTGAGGGGGCCAACGTCCTGACTTTC
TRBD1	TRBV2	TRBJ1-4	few	CASSLPGQGEKLFF	TGTGCCAGCAGTCTACCGGGACAGGGAGAAAAACTGTTTTTT